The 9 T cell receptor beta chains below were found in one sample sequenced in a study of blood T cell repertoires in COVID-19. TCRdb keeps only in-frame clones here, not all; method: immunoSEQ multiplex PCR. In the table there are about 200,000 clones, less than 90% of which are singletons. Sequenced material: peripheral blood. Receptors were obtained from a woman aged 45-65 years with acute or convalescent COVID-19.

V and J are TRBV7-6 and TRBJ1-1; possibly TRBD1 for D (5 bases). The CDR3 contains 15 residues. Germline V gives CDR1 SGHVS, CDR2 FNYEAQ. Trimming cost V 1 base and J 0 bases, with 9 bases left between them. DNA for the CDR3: TGTGCCAGCAGCTTAGTCAAGGGGTTGAACACTGAAGCTTTCTTT. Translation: CASSLVKGLNTEAFF.

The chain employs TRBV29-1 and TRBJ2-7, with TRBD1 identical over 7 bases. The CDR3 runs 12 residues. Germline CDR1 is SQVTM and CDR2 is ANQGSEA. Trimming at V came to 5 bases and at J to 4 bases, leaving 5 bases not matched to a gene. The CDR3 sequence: CSVTTGVYEQYF. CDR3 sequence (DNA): TGCAGCGTTACTACAGGGGTTTACGAGCAGTACTTC.

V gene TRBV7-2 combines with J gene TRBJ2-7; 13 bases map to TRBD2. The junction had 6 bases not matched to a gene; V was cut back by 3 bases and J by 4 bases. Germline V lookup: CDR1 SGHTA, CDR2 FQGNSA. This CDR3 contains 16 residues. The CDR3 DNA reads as TGTGCCAGCAGCTTCGGACTAGCGGGAGAGGTGTACGAGCAGTACTTC. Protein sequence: CASSFGLAGEVYEQYF.

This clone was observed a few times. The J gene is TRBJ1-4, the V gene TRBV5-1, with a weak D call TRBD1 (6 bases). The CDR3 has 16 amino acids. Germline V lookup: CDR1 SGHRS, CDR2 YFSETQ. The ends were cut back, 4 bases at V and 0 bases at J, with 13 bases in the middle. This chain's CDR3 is CASSKGQTATNEKLFF. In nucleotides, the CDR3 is TGCGCCAGCAGCAAAGGACAGACAGCAACTAATGAAAAACTGTTTTTT. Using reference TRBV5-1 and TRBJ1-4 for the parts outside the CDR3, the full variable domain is KAGVTQTPRYLIKTRGQQVTLSCSPISGHRSVSWYQQTPGQGLQFLFEYFSETQRNKGNFPGRFSGRQFSNSRSEMNVSTLELGDSALYLCASSKGQTATNEKLFFGSGTQLSVL.

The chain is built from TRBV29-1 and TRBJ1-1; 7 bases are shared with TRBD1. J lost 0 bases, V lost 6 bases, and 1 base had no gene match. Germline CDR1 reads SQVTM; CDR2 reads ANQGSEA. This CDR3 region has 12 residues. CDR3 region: CSVQGVNTEAFF. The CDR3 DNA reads TGCAGCGTGCAGGGGGTGAACACTGAAGCTTTCTTT.

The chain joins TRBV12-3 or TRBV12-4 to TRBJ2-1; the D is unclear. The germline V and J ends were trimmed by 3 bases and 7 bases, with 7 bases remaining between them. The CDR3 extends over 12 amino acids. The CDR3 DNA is TGTGCCAGCAGTTTGGAGTGGAATGAGCAGTTCTTC. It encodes CASSLEWNEQFF.

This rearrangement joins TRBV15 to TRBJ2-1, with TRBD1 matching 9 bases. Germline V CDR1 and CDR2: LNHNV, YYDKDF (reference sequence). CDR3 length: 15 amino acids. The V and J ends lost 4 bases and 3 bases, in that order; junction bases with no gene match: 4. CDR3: CATSTRGQGYNEQFF. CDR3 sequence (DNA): TGTGCCACCAGCACTCGGGGACAGGGCTACAATGAGCAGTTCTTC.

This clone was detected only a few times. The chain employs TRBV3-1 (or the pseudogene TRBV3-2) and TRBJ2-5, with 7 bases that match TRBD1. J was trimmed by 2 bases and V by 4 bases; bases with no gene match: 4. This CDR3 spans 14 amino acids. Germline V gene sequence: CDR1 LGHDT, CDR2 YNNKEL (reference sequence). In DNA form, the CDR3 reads TGTGCCAGCAGCCTGATACAGGGGCAAGAGACCCAGTACTTC. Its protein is CASSLIQGQETQYF.

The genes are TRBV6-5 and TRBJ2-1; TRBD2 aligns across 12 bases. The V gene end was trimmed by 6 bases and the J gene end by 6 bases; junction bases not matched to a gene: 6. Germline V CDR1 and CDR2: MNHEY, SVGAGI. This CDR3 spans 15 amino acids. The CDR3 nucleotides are TGTGCCAGCAGGGTACTAGCGGGAGGAAGCAATGAGCAGTTCTTC. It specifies CASRVLAGGSNEQFF.